This T cell receptor beta chain appears in the sequencing data of a study of beta chain features in type 1 diabetes. The authors reverse transcribed all of the isolated RNA, so sequencing captured expressed TCRB transcripts. Produced via immunoSEQ multiplex PCR; TCRdb's table is partial and in-frame only. Of about 350,000 clones listed, about 20% are singletons. This clone was seen a handful of times. Its matching antigen is unknown. The CDR3 runs to 17 residues. The J segment lost 1 base and the V segment lost 0 bases, leaving 5 bases of the junction unmatched. The V gene's germline CDR1 is SGHTA and CDR2 FQGNSA. Study outcomes and limitations: Among all four CD4+ subsets, Type 1 diabetes patients had TCRB CDR3s that were moderately but significantly shorter. Fewer insertions but more deletions were seen at VDJ junctions in type 1 diabetes patients. Naive, central memory and Treg TCRB repertoires seemed to resemble each other more closely in patients than they did in healthy donors.

A sort by CD45RO/CCR7/CD25/CD127/CD95/CD27 yielded CD4+ naive, central memory, regulatory and stem cell-like memory cells. This clonotype originated in a woman under 30 in good health. The chain couples TRBV7-2 to TRBJ2-3; TRBD2 agrees at 9 bases. The specimen sequenced was naive CD4+ T cells from blood. CDR3 residues: CASSLALVAGGTDTQYF. The CDR3 DNA reads as TGTGCCAGCAGCTTAGCGCTGGTAGCGGGGGGCACAGATACGCAGTATTTT.